What follows are 15 T cell receptor beta chains derived from one specimen sequenced in a study of blood T cells in healthy people across ages. Primed by a sample-barcoded 5' primer and a J-beta primer mix, a second PCR proceeded for 7 to 11 cycles. TCRdb recomputed calls from the 5' RACE reads with MiXCR, one row per CDR3 protein. The table includes fewer than 1 million distinct CDR3 sequences, under 45% detected once. The sample comprised blood. The receptors derive from a man aged 60-69 years in good health.

This clonotype was seen more than once but under ten times. The J gene is TRBJ2-3, the V gene TRBV5-1; D is perhaps TRBD2 (6 bases). The CDR3 consists of 13 residues. The germline CDR1 and CDR2 sequences are SGHRS and YFSETQ. V was clipped by 3 bases and J by 4 bases, with 9 bases between them. The CDR3 spells CASSSGVADTQYF. The CDR3 nucleotides are TGCGCCAGCAGCTCGGGGGTCGCAGATACGCAGTATTTT.

This rearrangement joins TRBV20-1 to TRBJ2-1; a weak D match, TRBD2 (5 bases). Germline lookup yields CDR1 DFQATT and CDR2 SNEGSKA (reference sequence). The length of the CDR3 is 13 residues. V shed 5 bases and J shed 9 bases, with 17 bases lying between them. The CDR3 loop reads CSAERGPGGEQFF. The CDR3 nucleotides read TGCAGTGCTGAGAGAGGGCCGGGCGGTGAGCAGTTCTTC.

This clonotype came up a few times. The chain recombines TRBV20-1 with TRBJ2-7, with D perhaps assigned TRBD1 or TRBD2 (5 bases each). Germline V gene data show CDR1 as DFQATT and CDR2 as SNEGSKA (reference sequence). V was shortened by 7 bases and J by 4 bases, with 14 bases between the two germline ends. This CDR3 is 12 amino acids long. As DNA, the CDR3 is TGCAGTGGGGGGAGAAGGAGTTACGAGCAGTACTTC. Amino acid sequence: CSGGRRSYEQYF.

The chain employs TRBV15 and TRBJ2-6; 9 positions match TRBD1. Germline values: CDR1 LNHNV, CDR2 YYDKDF (reference sequence). Trimming cost V 5 bases and J 1 base; bases outside gene matches: 6. The length of the CDR3 is 17 residues. In DNA form, the CDR3 reads TGTGCCACCAGCGGCCGGGACAGGGTGTCTGGGGCCAACGTCCTGACTTTC. This sequence encodes CATSGRDRVSGANVLTF.

V and J are TRBV2 and TRBJ2-7; D is possibly TRBD1 (6 bases). The J call may be incorrect, as the DNA end agrees better with TRBJ2-5. Germline CDR1 and CDR2: SNHLY and FYNNEI. This CDR3 has 14 residues. The CDR3 is CASSPAGVALTQYF. The CDR3 region has the DNA TGTGCCAGCAGCCCAGCAGGGGTGGCATTGACCCAGTACTTC.

The V and J genes are TRBV20-1 and TRBJ2-3; D is unresolved. Trimming removed 0 bases at V and 5 bases at J, with 15 bases between. Germline loops: CDR1 DFQATT, CDR2 SNEGSKA (reference sequence). There are 15 residues in the CDR3. The CDR3 nucleotides read TGCAGTGCTAGAGATCATGGGATGCGTAAAGATACGCAGTATTTT. It codes for CSARDHGMRKDTQYF.

This clonotype was seen once. The chain uses TRBV29-1 and TRBJ2-5; no definite D call. The J call is in doubt because the DNA end fits TRBJ2-7 better. There are 11 residues in the CDR3. From germline, CDR1 is SQVTM and CDR2 ANQGSEA. The CDR3 nucleotides read TGCAGCGTTATCATGTCCTACGAGCAGTACTTC. This translates into CSVIMSYEQYF.

Only a few counts were recorded for this clonotype. The V call is TRBV5-6, the J call TRBJ2-5, with 10 bases matching TRBD1. The length of the CDR3 is 14 residues. V shed 4 bases, J shed 4 bases, and the junction held 4 bases outside the gene matches. Germline CDR1 SGHDT, CDR2 YYEEEE. CDR3: CASSDGQGGETQYF. Written as DNA, the CDR3 is TGTGCCAGCAGCGACGGACAGGGGGGAGAGACCCAGTACTTC.

In this sample, this clonotype turned up once. A read error may account for a junction end that differs from germline. J is TRBJ2-3 and V is TRBV9; D is uncertain. The CDR3 covers 15 residues. Germline V gene sequence: CDR1 SGDLS, CDR2 YYNGEE. The CDR3 loop reads CVSSVVASRSDTQYF. CDR3 DNA: TGTGTCAGCAGCGTAGTGGCCTCCCGTTCGGATACGCAGTATTTT.

This clonotype has just a few counts. The rearrangement uses TRBV6-5 and TRBJ1-2, with D maybe TRBD1 (6 bases). This CDR3 spans 15 amino acids. V was trimmed by 6 bases and J by 4 bases, leaving 18 bases between them. The germline CDR1 and CDR2 sequences are MNHEY and SVGAGI. The CDR3 region has the DNA TGTGCCAGCAGCCAATACAGGGATGGAAGCTATGGCTACACCTTC. It specifies CASSQYRDGSYGYTF.

The chain is built from TRBV20-1 and TRBJ2-5; 13 bases fit TRBD2. This CDR3 is 15 amino acids long. The V gene's germline CDR1 is DFQATT and CDR2 SNEGSKA (reference sequence). V gave up 5 bases and J gave up 2 bases; unmatched junction bases: 5. CDR3 protein: CSAGSGLAGQETQYF. DNA of the CDR3: TGCAGTGCTGGCTCGGGACTAGCGGGGCAAGAGACCCAGTACTTC.

The chain employs TRBV5-6 and TRBJ2-4, with 8 bases lining up with TRBD1. V shed 0 bases, J shed 8 bases, and the junction held 7 bases outside the gene matches. The CDR3 extends over 15 amino acids. Germline V lookup: CDR1 SGHDT, CDR2 YYEEEE. The CDR3 DNA is TGTGCCAGCAGCTTGGGGGACAGGATTGGGGACATTCAGTACTTC. Translating gives CASSLGDRIGDIQYF.

The chain employs TRBV6-1 and TRBJ2-1; 9 nucleotides agree with TRBD2. Germline CDR1 and CDR2: MNHNS and SASEGT. V was pared by 6 bases and J by 5 bases, with 5 bases of the junction left unmatched. The CDR3 is 14 residues long. The chain's CDR3 is CASRTSGKHNEQFF. CDR3 in DNA: TGTGCCAGCAGGACTAGCGGAAAACACAATGAGCAGTTCTTC.

Regarding this clonotype: The junction differs from germline at one of its ends, possibly a read error. V is TRBV2 and J is TRBJ2-7, with TRBD2 matching 7 bases. The germline V gene has CDR1 SNHLY and CDR2 FYNNEI. This CDR3 is built from 15 residues. The CDR3 region has the DNA TGTGCCAGCAGTTGGGGGGGAGGGCAAACCTACGATCAGTACTTC. Protein sequence: CASSWGGGQTYDQYF.

This clonotype was detected only a few times. The chain employs TRBV15 and TRBJ2-5; 7 nucleotides line up with TRBD1. The CDR3 runs 13 residues. V was clipped by 6 bases and J by 5 bases; unmatched bases: 6. Germline V CDR1 and CDR2: LNHNV, YYDKDF (reference sequence). CDR3 in amino acids: CATSIDREETQYF. In nucleotides, the CDR3 is TGTGCCACCAGTATTGACAGGGAGGAGACCCAGTACTTC.